This T cell receptor beta chain was identified during a study of cytomegalovirus exposure and HLA in healthy donors. Regarding the study as a whole: Most TCR beta V segments were productive about 87% or about 30% of the time in an earlier analysis. Testing in vitro showed a few CMV-associated chains specific for CMV antigens. Among immune exposure information, only CMV serostatus was available.

With 60 Vbeta and 13 Jbeta primers, the PCR was carried out. The repertoire was sequenced with immunoSEQ multiplex PCR; TCRdb's copy has only in-frame clones and lacks some. The data show roughly 75,000 clones, and the top ten clones hold approximately 0.81%. Concerning this clone: The antigen is not known.

Germline V gene sequence: CDR1 SQVTM, CDR2 ANQGSEA. The CDR3 is made up of 14 amino acids. Trimming removed 8 bases from V and 6 bases from J, with 20 bases in between. The source of this sequence is a boy between 10 and 17 years old in good health and CMV-seronegative. The gene calls are TRBV29-1 and TRBJ2-1; a weak D match, TRBD2 (6 bases). The sample was PBMCs. CDR3 in DNA: TGCAGCTCTTACGGCGGGATAGATTCCAATGAGCAGTTCTTC. Translated: CSSYGGIDSNEQFF.